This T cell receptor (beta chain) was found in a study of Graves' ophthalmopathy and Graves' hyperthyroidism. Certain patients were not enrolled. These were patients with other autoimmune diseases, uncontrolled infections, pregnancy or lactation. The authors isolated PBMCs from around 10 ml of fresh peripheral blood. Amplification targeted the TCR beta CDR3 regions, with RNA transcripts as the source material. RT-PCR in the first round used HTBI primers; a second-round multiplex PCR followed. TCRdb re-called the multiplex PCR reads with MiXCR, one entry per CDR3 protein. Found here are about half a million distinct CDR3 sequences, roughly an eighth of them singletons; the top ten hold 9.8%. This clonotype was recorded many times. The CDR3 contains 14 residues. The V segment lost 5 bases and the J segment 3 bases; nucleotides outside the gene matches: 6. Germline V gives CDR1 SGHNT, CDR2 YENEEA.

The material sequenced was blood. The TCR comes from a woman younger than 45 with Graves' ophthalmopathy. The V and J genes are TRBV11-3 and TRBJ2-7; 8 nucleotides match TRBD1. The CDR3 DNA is TGTGCCAGCAGCCGCCCGGGGACAGGCTACGAGCAGTACTTC. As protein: CASSRPGTGYEQYF.